This TCR beta chain was profiled in a study of regulatory T cells in long-lasting Graves disease. The time point here: persistent/refractory GD, antithyroid drugs over 5 years with positive TRAb. Construction of the TCR library relied on RNA isolated from PBMCs. Germline assignment: CDR1 DFQATT and CDR2 SNEGSKA (reference sequence). The CDR3 runs to 17 residues. Trimming at V came to 0 bases and at J to 3 bases, leaving 13 bases not matched to a gene. Points from the study as a whole: Blood alone, not thyroid tissue, was studied. Segments TRBV28, TRBJ1-2 and TRBJ2-5 showed preferential usage in persistent disease.

This clonotype was seen ten or more times. The antigen is undetermined. Combining iRepertoire HTBI primers with Arm-PCR of CDR3 regions, the authors built TCR beta libraries. TCRdb independently ran MiXCR on the multiplex PCR reads; one entry per CDR3 protein. The table has 300,000 to 500,000 distinct CDR3 sequences, less than 25% seen once; the top ten hold about a fifth. The receptor was derived from a female donor with Graves disease. The sample was peripheral blood mononuclear cells (PBMCs), taken when the disease was refractory, from a patient treated with antithyroid drugs. This chain uses TRBV20-1 with TRBJ2-7; 8 positions agree with TRBD2. CDR3 residues: CSAREGSGSRFFYEQYF. The CDR3, as DNA: TGCAGTGCTAGAGAGGGGAGCGGGAGTCGATTTTTCTACGAGCAGTACTTC.